The 31 T cell receptor beta chains reported below all come from one sample, sequenced in a study of read filtering for tumor transcriptome and immune sequencing. The library was built from approximately 400 ng RNA with molecular barcoded adaptors for alpha/delta and beta/gamma chains. A single record per CDR3 protein comes from TCRdb applying MiXCR to the reads. The data hold roughly 25,000 distinct CDR3 sequences, with roughly an eighth observed a single time. Source material: a population of CD138-negative cells sorted from bone marrow. Every receptor here comes from a donor at least 40 years old with multiple myeloma.

This chain links TRBV4-2 with TRBJ2-7, with 8 bases identical to TRBD1. Germline CDR1 reads LGHNA; CDR2 reads YNFKEQ. This CDR3 comprises 14 residues. The V segment lost 10 bases and the J segment 7 bases; nucleotides outside the gene matches: 15. CDR3 sequence: CANTLGQGAYEQYF. CDR3 nucleotide sequence: TGTGCCAACACCCTCGGCCAGGGGGCTTATGAGCAGTACTTC.

This clonotype was picked up many times. The chain has TRBV11-2 and TRBJ2-1, with D perhaps matching TRBD1 or TRBD2 (5 bases each). Trimming left V 4 bases short and J 12 bases short, with 16 bases between. Looked up from germline, CDR1 is SGHAT and CDR2 is FQNNGV. The CDR3 has 13 amino acids. CDR3 region: CASSSSSSGGQFF. The CDR3 coding sequence is TGTGCCAGCAGCTCGTCCTCGTCTGGGGGGCAGTTCTTC.

The chain has TRBV20-1 and TRBJ2-2; maybe TRBD1 (5 bases). Germline CDR1 is DFQATT and CDR2 is SNEGSKA (reference sequence). The CDR3 has 14 amino acids. Trimming cost V 4 bases and J 3 bases, with 12 bases left between them. The CDR3 nucleotides are TGCAGTGCTACAGGGCCCGAGGACACCGGGGAGCTGTTTTTT. Translation gives CSATGPEDTGELFF.

Ten or more counts support this clonotype. The chain combines TRBV20-1 with TRBJ2-1; 7 bases align to TRBD2. The CDR3 has 15 residues. With V trimmed by 0 bases and J by 3 bases, 5 bases remained unmatched. Germline V CDR1 and CDR2: DFQATT, SNEGSKA (reference sequence). The DNA for the CDR3 is TGCAGTGCTAGAGATCTAGCGGCAATCTACAATGAGCAGTTCTTC. It encodes CSARDLAAIYNEQFF.

This clonotype was seen ten or more times. J is TRBJ1-2 and V is TRBV6-5; tentatively, D is TRBD1 (5 bases). The V end lost 7 bases, the J end lost 0 bases, and 24 bases lay between the germline ends. Germline lookup yields CDR1 MNHEY and CDR2 SVGAGI. There are 18 residues in the CDR3. Here the CDR3 DNA reads TGTGCCAGCACCCCCTCAAAGGCAGGAGGGGAGTCTAACTATGGCTACACCTTC. It codes for CASTPSKAGGESNYGYTF.

The sample holds many counts of this clonotype. Germline is not matched at one junction end, which may reflect a read error. The genes are TRBV3-1 and TRBJ2-7; 7 bases are a match to TRBD2. This CDR3 is 14 amino acids long. Looked up from germline, CDR1 is LGHDT and CDR2 is YNNKEL (reference sequence). The CDR3 reads CASSQDLVSGGRNF. CDR3 bases: TGTGCCAGCAGCCAAGACCTCGTCTCGGGGGGTAGGAACTTC.

This clonotype was detected ten times or more. The genes are TRBV19 and TRBJ1-5, with a possible D match to TRBD1 (6 bases). Deletions cut 6 bases from V and 2 bases from J, with 11 bases between. The CDR3 runs 14 residues. The germline gives CDR1 LNHDA, CDR2 SQIVND (reference sequence). The chain's CDR3 is CASRKDSGNQPQHF. As DNA, the CDR3 is TGTGCCAGTAGAAAGGACAGTGGCAATCAGCCCCAGCATTTT.

This clonotype was detected ten times or more. The chain carries TRBV7-9 and TRBJ2-1; 10 bases map to TRBD2. CDR1 SEHNR and CDR2 FQNEAQ come from the germline V gene (reference sequence). With V trimmed by 5 bases and J by 5 bases, 6 bases remained unmatched. The CDR3 contains 15 residues. CDR3 amino acids: CASSLGTSENNEQFF. The CDR3 region has the DNA TGTGCCAGCAGCCTCGGGACTAGCGAAAACAATGAGCAGTTCTTC. Filled out from reference TRBV7-9 and TRBJ2-1, the complete variable domain reads DTGVSQNPRHKITKRGQNVTFRCDPISEHNRLYWYRQTLGQGPEFLTYFQNEAQLEKSRLLSDRFSAERPKGSFSTLEIQRTEQGDSAMYLCASSLGTSENNEQFFGPGTRLTVL.

This clonotype was picked up many times. The V call is TRBV5-1, the J call TRBJ1-5; D is undetermined. V was shortened by 0 bases and J by 1 base, with 5 bases between the two germline ends. CDR1 and CDR2 (germline): SGHRS, YFSETQ. This CDR3 is 14 amino acids long. This CDR3 is CASSLDISNQPQHF. CDR3 in DNA: TGCGCCAGCAGCTTGGATATAAGCAATCAGCCCCAGCATTTT.

This clonotype came up many times. A read error may produce the germline difference seen at one junction end. This chain connects TRBV7-7 to TRBJ2-5; possible D gene TRBD2, 5 bases. The CDR3 contains 15 residues. In germline, CDR1 is SSHAT, CDR2 FNYEAQ (reference sequence). The CDR3 DNA follows: TGTGCTAGCAGCCCGGGATACGGGGACCAAGAGACCCAGTACTTC. This codes for CASSPGYGDQETQYF. The full variable domain, its missing parts supplied by reference TRBV7-7 and TRBJ2-5, is GAGVSQSPRYKVTKRGQDVTLRCDPISSHATLYWYQQALGQGPEFLTYFNYEAQPDKSGLPSDRFSAERPEGSISTLTIQRTEQRDSAMYRCASSPGYGDQETQYFGPGTRLLVL.

In this sample, this clonotype turned up many times. Germline and junction disagree at one end, which may indicate a read error. This chain links TRBV7-2 with TRBJ2-3, with TRBD2 matching 8 bases. Germline V CDR1 and CDR2: SGHTA, FQGNSA. The CDR3 has 16 amino acids. In DNA, the CDR3 is TGTGCCGGCAGCTTAGCGGGGAGCGCACAGGGAGATACGCAGTATTTT. Its protein product is CAGSLAGSAQGDTQYF.

This clonotype was observed many times. The V and J genes are TRBV3-2 and TRBJ2-7; the D segment call TRBD1 is taken from the table without a DNA check. TRBV3-2 is a pseudogene. There are 16 residues in the CDR3. The CDR3 loop is CASSQAPVANSYEQYF. In DNA, the CDR3 is TGTGCCAGCAGCCAAGCCCCGGTAGCGAACTCCTACGAGCAGTACTTC.

In its sample, this clonotype was seen a few times. A read error likely explains this, since a far larger clone differs by one base. This rearrangement joins TRBV5-1 to TRBJ1-4; 9 bases agree with TRBD1. The DNA end favors TRBJ1-5, so the J call may be wrong. The CDR3 runs to 16 residues. Germline loops: CDR1 SGHRS, CDR2 YFSETQ. CDR3 region: CASSWEQGARTDTQHF. The CDR3 coding sequence is TGCGCCAGCAGCTGGGAACAGGGGGCTAGGACAGATACGCAGCATTTT.

The chain recombines TRBV19 with TRBJ1-2; D not certain. V dropped 1 base and J dropped 6 bases, with 6 bases sitting between them. The length of the CDR3 is 12 residues. Germline V CDR1 and CDR2: LNHDA, SQIVND (reference sequence). The CDR3 here is CASSIARDGYTF. In DNA form, the CDR3 reads TGTGCCAGTAGTATAGCGCGGGATGGCTACACCTTC.

This clonotype was picked up a small number of times. This likely stems from a read error, as it lies one base from a far larger clone. CDR3: CASSSSPPLGKNSPPHF. CDR3 coding DNA: TGTGCCAGCAGCTCATCCCCTCCCTTGGGGAAGAATTCACCCCCCCACTTT. V and J are TRBV3-2 and TRBJ1-6. TRBV3-2 represents a pseudogene. This CDR3 spans 17 amino acids.

This clonotype is medium-sized in the sample. The chain couples TRBV6-1 to TRBJ2-1, with D perhaps TRBD1 (6 bases). Between the trimmed V and J ends, which lost 4 bases and 9 bases, there was a span of 13 bases. This CDR3 has 13 residues. The germline V gene has CDR1 MNHNS and CDR2 SASEGT. CDR3 in amino acids: CASSAWTEGEQFF. CDR3 nucleotide sequence: TGTGCCAGCAGTGCGTGGACAGAGGGTGAGCAGTTCTTC.

This clonotype was picked up many times. J is TRBJ1-3 and V is TRBV29-1; no clear D gene. Germline V gene lookup returns CDR1 SQVTM and CDR2 ANQGSEA. The CDR3 has 14 residues. Trimming took 7 bases from V and 1 from J, leaving 14 bases between them. In DNA form, the CDR3 reads TGCAGCGCCCAGGACCGGAAATCTGGAAACACCATATATTTT. Translated, it gives CSAQDRKSGNTIYF.

The sample holds many counts of this clonotype. The rearrangement joins TRBV7-2 to TRBJ2-7; D tentatively fits TRBD1 or TRBD2 (5 bases each). Germline CDR1 SGHTA, CDR2 FQGNSA. V lost 1 base and J lost 7, with 17 bases in between. The CDR3 is 15 residues long. CDR3 bases: TGTGCCAGCAGCTTAGAGCGGAGGCCCTCAGGGGAGCAGTACTTC. Its translation is CASSLERRPSGEQYF.

Ten or more counts support this clonotype. V and J are TRBV28 and TRBJ2-7; 7 positions agree with TRBD1. Germline CDR1 and CDR2: MDHEN and SYDVKM. After removal of 4 bases from V and 2 bases from J, the junction contained 8 bases not matched to a gene. The length of the CDR3 is 15 residues. CDR3 sequence: CASSWTRDSPYEQYF. Here the CDR3 DNA reads TGTGCCAGCAGTTGGACCCGGGACAGCCCCTACGAGCAGTACTTC.

Note on this clonotype: Being one base from a much bigger clone, this may be a read error. This chain connects TRBV2 to TRBJ2-3; 10 nucleotides match TRBD1. CDR1 is SNHLY and CDR2 is FYNNEI in the germline V gene. The CDR3 runs 15 residues. V lost 4 bases and J lost 4; bases outside the gene matches: 5. In nucleotides, the CDR3 is TGTGCCAGCAGTGGACTTGGACAGGGGGCAGATACGCAGTATTTT. It codes for CASSGLGQGADTQYF.

This clonotype has just a few counts. The chain uses TRBV24-1 and TRBJ1-5; TRBD1 matches 7 bases. Germline values: CDR1 KGHDR, CDR2 SFDVKD. J lost 5 bases, V lost 3 bases, and 6 bases had no gene match. The CDR3 is 15 residues long. Here the CDR3 reads CATSDGQVGHQPQHF. The CDR3 coding sequence is TGTGCCACCAGTGATGGACAGGTGGGTCATCAGCCCCAGCATTTT.

This clonotype was observed a handful of times. This chain connects TRBV6-5 to TRBJ1-2, with D perhaps TRBD1 (6 bases). This CDR3 has 14 residues. The V gene lost 5 bases and the J gene lost 5 bases, with 15 bases spanning the gap. The V gene's germline CDR1 is MNHEY and CDR2 SVGAGI. The CDR3, as DNA: TGTGCCAGCAGTCCGTCCACAGGGTTGTATGGCTACACCTTC. It is translated as CASSPSTGLYGYTF.

This clonotype was counted ten times or more. The rearrangement links TRBV11-2 to TRBJ2-2, with D tentatively TRBD2 (10 bases). This CDR3 has 24 amino acids. The V end lost 0 bases, the J end lost 3 bases, and 35 bases lay between the germline ends. Germline lookup yields CDR1 SGHAT and CDR2 FQNNGV. The CDR3 reads CASSLDLWDRALAGVDADTGELFF. CDR3 nucleotides: TGTGCCAGCAGCTTAGATTTGTGGGACAGGGCCCTAGCGGGAGTCGACGCGGACACCGGGGAGCTGTTTTTT.

In this sample, this clonotype turned up a few times. Given a much more abundant clone one base away, this may be a read error. The chain recombines TRBV29-1 with TRBJ2-7, with TRBD2 matching 9 bases. The V gene's germline CDR1 is SQVTM and CDR2 ANQGSEA. The CDR3 spans 13 residues. V dropped 4 bases and J dropped 6; count of bases not matched to a gene: 7. Here the CDR3 DNA reads TGCAGCGTTGCCGGTGAAGCGGGAGGCGAGCAGTACTTC. This sequence encodes CSVAGEAGGEQYF.

To note about this clonotype: The germline gene is not matched at one end of the junction; a read error may be the cause. The chain couples TRBV3-1 to TRBJ2-3, with a possible D match to TRBD1 (5 bases). CDR1 LGHDT and CDR2 YNNKEL come from the germline V gene (reference sequence). The CDR3 extends over 14 amino acids. The CDR3 sequence is CASSQGPNPDTQYF. In DNA form, the CDR3 reads TGCGCCAGCAGCCAGGGCCCAAACCCAGATACGCAGTATTTT.

Within the sample, this clonotype is medium-sized. This chain links TRBV10-3 with TRBJ2-1; 13 bases agree with TRBD2. In germline, CDR1 is ENHRY, CDR2 SYGVKD. Trimming cost V 4 bases and J 4 bases; bases outside gene matches: 4. This CDR3 region has 16 residues. For the CDR3, the DNA is TGTGCCATCAGTGGTGGACTAGCGGGAGTTTACAATGAGCAGTTCTTC. Protein product: CAISGGLAGVYNEQFF.

This clonotype showed up many times. The chain has TRBV5-1 and TRBJ2-7, with TRBD1 identical over 10 bases. Germline CDR1 reads SGHRS; CDR2 reads YFSETQ. This CDR3 is built from 18 residues. The V and J ends lost 0 bases and 3 bases, in that order; junction bases with no gene match: 12. Here the CDR3 reads CASSLEPEQTGGRYEQYF. CDR3 nucleotides: TGCGCCAGCAGCTTGGAACCCGAACAGACAGGGGGCCGCTACGAGCAGTACTTC.

This clonotype was observed a few times. With a far larger clone one base away, a read error is the likely cause. The chain employs TRBV11-2 and TRBJ2-1; D unclear. Trimming left V 7 bases short and J 10 bases short, with 11 bases between. CDR1 and CDR2 from the germline V gene are SGHAT and FQNNGV. This CDR3 contains 11 residues. The chain's CDR3 is CASNRVGEQFF. DNA of the CDR3: TGTGCCAGCAACCGAGTAGGGGAGCAGTTCTTC. Combining the CDR3 with reference TRBV11-2 and TRBJ2-1 gives the whole variable domain EAGVAQSPRYKIIEKRQSVAFWCNPISGHATLYWYQQILGQGPKLLIQFQNNGVVDDSQLPKDRFSAERLKGVDSTLKIQPAKLEDSAVYLCASNRVGEQFFGPGTRLTVL.

This clonotype was picked up many times. The chain carries TRBV29-1 and TRBJ1-2, with D tentatively TRBD1 (6 bases). There are 14 residues in the CDR3. The V and J ends lost 1 base and 4 bases respectively, with 13 bases between them. Germline loops: CDR1 SQVTM, CDR2 ANQGSEA. The CDR3 loop is CSVEGGGEIYGYTF. The CDR3 region has the DNA TGCAGCGTTGAAGGAGGGGGGGAGATCTATGGCTACACCTTC.

This clonotype was recorded at least ten times. The genes are TRBV2 and TRBJ2-1; D unclear. The V end lost 7 bases, the J end lost 7 bases, and 20 bases lay between the germline ends. The CDR3 totals 15 residues. Germline-derived CDR1 and CDR2 are SNHLY and FYNNEI. CDR3 sequence reads: CASKRGVSLMNEQFF. CDR3 nucleotides: TGTGCCAGCAAGAGAGGAGTCAGCCTTATGAATGAGCAGTTCTTC.

This clonotype was detected many times. The gene calls are TRBV7-2 and TRBJ1-1; D is unresolved. V dropped 5 bases and J dropped 4 bases, with 14 bases sitting between them. Germline lookup yields CDR1 SGHTA and CDR2 FQGNSA. There are 14 residues in the CDR3. The DNA of the CDR3 is TGTGCCAGCAGCCCCTTCCCCTCGGGCACTGAAGCTTTCTTT. This codes for CASSPFPSGTEAFF.